Shown below are 4 T cell receptor beta chains from a single sample sequenced in a study of T cells after yellow fever vaccination (dated by TCRdb to the late 2010s). Library preparation employed 5' RACE. Instrument used: Illumina HiSeq 2500. TCRdb reworked the public reads: Q25 trimming with fastp, MiXCR clone assembly, productive beta chains retained. Merged by CDR3 protein, the rows form single entries marked with the most common genes and DNA. The sample yields about 75,000 distinct CDR3 sequences; 7.3% were counted once. In total, the top ten clones hold approximately 31% of the sample. The treatment or condition label corresponds to: live attenuated yellow fever vaccine strain. The sequencing used CD8+ T cells sorted from PBMCs, collected about 10 days after the first yellow fever vaccination. These receptors were taken from a man aged 18 to 30 who received the YFV17D yellow fever vaccine.

This clonotype was observed many times. The CDR3 bases are TGTGCCAGCAGTGACAGGGTTGGGGCCAACGTCCTGACTTTC. Translated, it gives CASSDRVGANVLTF. The genes are TRBV6-4 and TRBJ2-6; D gene ambiguous. Germline assignment: CDR1 MRHNA and CDR2 SNTAGT. The V end lost 2 bases, the J end lost 3 bases, and 5 bases lay between the germline ends. CDR3 size: 14 residues.

This clonotype was seen only a few times. The CDR3 bases are TGTGCCAGCAGCCCTCCTACTAGCGGGGACGCCAGAGAGCAGTACTTC. Translating gives CASSPPTSGDAREQYF. This chain joins TRBV7-9 and TRBJ2-7; 10 bases align to TRBD2. Germline-derived CDR1 and CDR2 are SEHNR and FQNEAQ (reference sequence). With V trimmed by 5 bases and J by 7 bases, 14 bases remained unmatched. The CDR3 has 16 amino acids.

This clonotype was picked up many times. CDR3 amino acids: CASSFTTGTPTQETQYF. In DNA form, the CDR3 reads TGTGCCAGCAGTTTCACTACAGGGACTCCGACACAAGAGACCCAGTACTTC. V is TRBV12-3 or TRBV12-4 and J is TRBJ2-5; D is possibly TRBD1 or TRBD2 (6 bases each). The CDR3 has 17 amino acids. The V end lost 3 bases, the J end lost 2 bases, and 19 bases lay between the germline ends.

V is TRBV5-5 and J is TRBJ1-1; 7 nucleotides align to TRBD1. CDR3 length: 15 residues. The V gene's germline CDR1 is SGHKS and CDR2 YYEKEE (reference sequence). Losses at the gene ends were 4 bases for V and 3 bases for J; bases not matched to a gene: 9. CDR3 DNA: TGTGCCAGCAGCCCAGACAGGGTCCATCACACTGAAGCTTTCTTT. It yields the protein CASSPDRVHHTEAFF.